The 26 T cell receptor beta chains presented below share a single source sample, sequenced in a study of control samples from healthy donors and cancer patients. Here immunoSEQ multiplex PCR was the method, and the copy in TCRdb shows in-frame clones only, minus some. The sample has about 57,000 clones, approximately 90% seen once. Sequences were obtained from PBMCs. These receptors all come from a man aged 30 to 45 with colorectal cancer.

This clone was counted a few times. CDR3: CASSSRTGTYEQYF. In nucleotides, the CDR3 is TGTGCCAGCAGCTCCCGGACAGGGACCTACGAGCAGTACTTC. The gene calls are TRBV5-8 and TRBJ2-7; 8 bases are shared with TRBD1. The CDR3 has 14 amino acids. Germline lookup yields CDR1 SGHTS and CDR2 YDEGEE. With V trimmed by 3 bases and J by 2 bases, 4 bases remained unmatched.

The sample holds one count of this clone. The CDR3 sequence is CSVEDRTYPPYGYTF. The CDR3, as DNA: TGCAGCGTTGAAGATCGAACGTATCCGCCTTATGGCTACACCTTC. The V and J genes are TRBV29-1 and TRBJ1-2; D unclear. CDR3 length: 15 amino acids. Germline assignment: CDR1 SQVTM and CDR2 ANQGSEA. Trimming removed 0 bases at V and 5 bases at J, with 16 bases between.

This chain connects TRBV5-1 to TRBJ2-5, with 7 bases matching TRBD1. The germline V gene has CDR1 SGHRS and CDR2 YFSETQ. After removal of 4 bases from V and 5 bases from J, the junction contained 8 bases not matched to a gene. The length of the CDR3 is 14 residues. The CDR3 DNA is TGCGCCAGCAGCATTCAGGGGGTGGAGGAGACCCAGTACTTC. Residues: CASSIQGVEETQYF.

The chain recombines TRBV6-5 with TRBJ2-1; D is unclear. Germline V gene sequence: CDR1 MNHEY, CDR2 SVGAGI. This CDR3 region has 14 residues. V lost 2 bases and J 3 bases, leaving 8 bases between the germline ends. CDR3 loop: CASSYRPLYNEQFF. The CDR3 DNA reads TGTGCCAGCAGTTACAGACCCCTCTACAATGAGCAGTTCTTC.

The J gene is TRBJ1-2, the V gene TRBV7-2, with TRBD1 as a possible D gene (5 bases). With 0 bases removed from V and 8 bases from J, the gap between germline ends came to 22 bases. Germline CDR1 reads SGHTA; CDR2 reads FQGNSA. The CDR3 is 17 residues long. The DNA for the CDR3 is TGTGCCAGCAGCTTAGCTTTCTCGGGTCAGGGTGTGGGAGGCTACACCTTC. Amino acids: CASSLAFSGQGVGGYTF.

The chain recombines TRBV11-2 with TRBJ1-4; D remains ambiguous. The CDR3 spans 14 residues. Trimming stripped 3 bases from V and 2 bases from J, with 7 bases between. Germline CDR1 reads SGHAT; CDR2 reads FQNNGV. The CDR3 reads CASSFGGTNEKLFF. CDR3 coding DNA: TGTGCCAGCAGCTTCGGAGGGACTAATGAAAAACTGTTTTTT.

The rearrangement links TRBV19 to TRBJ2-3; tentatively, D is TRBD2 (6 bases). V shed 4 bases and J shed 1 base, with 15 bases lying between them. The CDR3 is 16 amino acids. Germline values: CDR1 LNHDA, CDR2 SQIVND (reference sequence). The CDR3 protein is CASSNFAGLGTDTQYF. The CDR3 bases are TGTGCCAGTAGTAATTTTGCGGGATTAGGCACAGATACGCAGTATTTT.

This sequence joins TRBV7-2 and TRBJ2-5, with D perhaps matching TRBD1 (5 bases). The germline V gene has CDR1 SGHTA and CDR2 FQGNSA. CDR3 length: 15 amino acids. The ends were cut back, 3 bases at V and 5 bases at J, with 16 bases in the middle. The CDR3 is CASSFRTFPQETQYF. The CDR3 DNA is TGTGCCAGCAGCTTTCGGACATTCCCCCAGGAGACCCAGTACTTC.

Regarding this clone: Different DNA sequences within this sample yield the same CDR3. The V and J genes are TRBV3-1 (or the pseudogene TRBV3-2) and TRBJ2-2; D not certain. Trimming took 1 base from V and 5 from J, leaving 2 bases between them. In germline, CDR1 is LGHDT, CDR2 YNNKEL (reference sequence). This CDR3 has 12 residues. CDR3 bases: TGTGCCAGCAGCCAAGTGACCGGGGAGCTGTTTTTT. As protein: CASSQVTGELFF.

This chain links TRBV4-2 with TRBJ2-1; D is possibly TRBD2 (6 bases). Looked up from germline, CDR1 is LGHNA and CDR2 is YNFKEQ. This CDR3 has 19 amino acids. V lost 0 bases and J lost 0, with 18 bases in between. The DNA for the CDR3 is TGTGCCAGCAGCCAAGACAGGGTCGGGGGACGAAGCTCCTACAATGAGCAGTTCTTC. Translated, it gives CASSQDRVGGRSSYNEQFF.

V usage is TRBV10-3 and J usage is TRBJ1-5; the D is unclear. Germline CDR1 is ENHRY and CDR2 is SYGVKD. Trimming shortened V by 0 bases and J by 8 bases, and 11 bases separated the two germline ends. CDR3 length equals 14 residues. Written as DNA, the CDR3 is TGTGCCATCAGTGAGTCGTGGGGTAGGGAGCCCCAGCATTTT. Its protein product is CAISESWGREPQHF.

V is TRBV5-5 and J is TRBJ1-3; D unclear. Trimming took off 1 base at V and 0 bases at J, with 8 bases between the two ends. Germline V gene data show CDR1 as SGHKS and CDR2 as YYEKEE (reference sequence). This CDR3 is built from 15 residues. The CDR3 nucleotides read TGTGCCAGCAGCTTGTTTCTGATCTCTGGAAACACCATATATTTT. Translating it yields CASSLFLISGNTIYF.

This CDR3 reads CASSIPQGTNYGYTF. DNA for the CDR3: TGTGCCAGCAGTATTCCGCAGGGAACTAACTATGGCTACACCTTC. The chain recombines TRBV21-1 with TRBJ1-2; the D segment call TRBD1 is taken from the table without a DNA check. TRBV21-1 is annotated as a pseudogene. This CDR3 region has 15 residues.

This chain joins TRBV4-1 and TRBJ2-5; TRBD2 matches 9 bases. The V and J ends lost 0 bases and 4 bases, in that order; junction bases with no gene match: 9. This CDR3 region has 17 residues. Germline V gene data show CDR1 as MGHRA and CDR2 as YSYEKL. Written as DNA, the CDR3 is TGCGCCAGCAGCCAAGAAGGCGGGGGGGCAGGGGGAGAGACCCAGTACTTC. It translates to CASSQEGGGAGGETQYF.

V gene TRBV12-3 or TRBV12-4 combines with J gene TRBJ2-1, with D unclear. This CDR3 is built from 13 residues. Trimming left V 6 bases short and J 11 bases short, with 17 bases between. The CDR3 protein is CASSPPVTDKQFF. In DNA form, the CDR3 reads TGTGCCAGCAGCCCCCCCGTGACCGACAAGCAGTTCTTC.

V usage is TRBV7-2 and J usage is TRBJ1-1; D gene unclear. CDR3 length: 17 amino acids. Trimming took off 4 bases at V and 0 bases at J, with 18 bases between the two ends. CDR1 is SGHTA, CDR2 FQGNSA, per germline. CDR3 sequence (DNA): TGTGCCAGCAGCTCCCAAGGTTGGGGAGACATGAACACTGAAGCTTTCTTT. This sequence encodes CASSSQGWGDMNTEAFF.

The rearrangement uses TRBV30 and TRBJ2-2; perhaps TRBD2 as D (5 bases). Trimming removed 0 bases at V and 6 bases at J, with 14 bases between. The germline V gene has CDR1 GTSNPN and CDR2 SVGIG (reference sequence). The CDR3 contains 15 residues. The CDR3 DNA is TGTGCCTGGAGTGTAGGACGGTGGGAGTCCGGGGAGCTGTTTTTT. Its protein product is CAWSVGRWESGELFF.

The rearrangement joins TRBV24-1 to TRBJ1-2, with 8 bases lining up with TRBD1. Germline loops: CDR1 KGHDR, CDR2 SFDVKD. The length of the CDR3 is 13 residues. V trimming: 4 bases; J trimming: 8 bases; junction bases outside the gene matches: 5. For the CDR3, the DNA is TGTGCCACCAGTGAGGGCAGGGGGCCAGGCTACACCTTC. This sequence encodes CATSEGRGPGYTF.

DNA of the CDR3: TGTGCCAGCAGGGGCCGCGTGGGGTCGAACACTGAAGCTTTCTTT. It yields the protein CASRGRVGSNTEAFF. The rearrangement uses TRBV5-6 and TRBJ1-1; unclear D gene. This CDR3 contains 15 residues. CDR1 and CDR2 from the germline V gene are SGHDT and YYEEEE. The germline V and J ends were trimmed by 5 bases and 1 base, with 15 bases remaining between them. The variable domain in full, with the rest retrieved from reference TRBV5-6 and TRBJ1-1, is DAGVTQSPTHLIKTRGQQVTLRCSPKSGHDTVSWYQQALGQGPQFIFQYYEEEERQRGNFPDRFSGHQFPNYSSELNVNALLLGDSALYLCASRGRVGSNTEAFFGQGTRLTVV.

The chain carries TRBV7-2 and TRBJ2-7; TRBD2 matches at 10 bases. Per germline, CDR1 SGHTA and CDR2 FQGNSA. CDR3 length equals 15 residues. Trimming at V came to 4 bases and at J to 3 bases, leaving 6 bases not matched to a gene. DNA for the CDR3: TGTGCCAGCAGCTCAGGGCGACTAGCGGGCTACGAGCAGTACTTC. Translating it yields CASSSGRLAGYEQYF.

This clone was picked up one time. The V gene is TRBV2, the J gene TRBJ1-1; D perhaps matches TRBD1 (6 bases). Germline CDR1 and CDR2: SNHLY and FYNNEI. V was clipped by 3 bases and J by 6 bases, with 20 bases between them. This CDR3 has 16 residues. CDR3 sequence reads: CASSEWQGLVKAEAFF. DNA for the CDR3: TGTGCCAGCAGTGAGTGGCAGGGGCTCGTAAAGGCTGAAGCTTTCTTT. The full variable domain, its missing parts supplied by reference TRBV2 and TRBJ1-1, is EPEVTQTPSHQVTQMGQEVILRCVPISNHLYFYWYRQILGQKVEFLVSFYNNEISEKSEIFDDQFSVERPDGSNFTLKIRSTKLEDSAMYFCASSEWQGLVKAEAFFGQGTRLTVV.

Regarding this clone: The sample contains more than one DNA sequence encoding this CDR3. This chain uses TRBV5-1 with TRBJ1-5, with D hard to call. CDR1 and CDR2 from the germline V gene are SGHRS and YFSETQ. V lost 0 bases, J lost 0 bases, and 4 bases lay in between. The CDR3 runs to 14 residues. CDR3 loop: CASSLAGSNQPQHF. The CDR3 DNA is TGCGCCAGCAGCTTGGCCGGTAGCAATCAGCCCCAGCATTTT.

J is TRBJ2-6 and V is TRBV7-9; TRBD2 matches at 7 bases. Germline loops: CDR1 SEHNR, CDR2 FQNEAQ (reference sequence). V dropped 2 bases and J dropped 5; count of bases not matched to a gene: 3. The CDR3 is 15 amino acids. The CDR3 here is CASSLSGVWANVLTF. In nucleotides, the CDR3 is TGTGCCAGCAGCTTAAGCGGGGTATGGGCCAACGTCCTGACTTTC.

CDR3 coding DNA: TGTGCCAGCAGCGTAGGGCAGTCCCACGAGCAGTACTTC. Encoded protein: CASSVGQSHEQYF. The chain couples TRBV9 to TRBJ2-7; D is uncertain. The CDR3 is made up of 13 amino acids. V lost 0 bases, J lost 5 bases, and 9 bases lay in between. Germline V CDR1 and CDR2: SGDLS, YYNGEE.

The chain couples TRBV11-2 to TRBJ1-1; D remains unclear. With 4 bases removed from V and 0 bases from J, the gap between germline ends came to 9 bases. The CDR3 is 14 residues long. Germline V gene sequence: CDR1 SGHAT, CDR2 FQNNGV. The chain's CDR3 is CASSWPPMNTEAFF. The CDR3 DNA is TGTGCCAGCAGCTGGCCACCCATGAACACTGAAGCTTTCTTT.

CDR3 DNA: TGCGCCAGCAGTCGGACGGTAGATACGCAGTATTTT. It specifies CASSRTVDTQYF. V gene TRBV5-1 combines with J gene TRBJ2-3; D uncertain. The CDR3 contains 12 residues. In germline, CDR1 is SGHRS, CDR2 YFSETQ. Trimming left V 5 bases short and J 5 bases short, with 9 bases between.